This TCR beta chain is drawn from a study of long-term antiretroviral therapy in people with HIV. Version v3.0 of the immunoSEQ assay ran at survey level. Researchers set sequencing to target roughly 35,000-50,000 T-cell genomes per sample. Libraries were prepared by immunoSEQ multiplex PCR; TCRdb keeps only in-frame clonotypes and omits some of them. This sample has more than 11,000 clones, with approximately 80% found just once. With regard to this clone: What it binds is not known.

This CDR3 has 15 residues. Germline V gene sequence: CDR1 SGHDT, CDR2 YYEEEE. V lost 0 bases to trimming and J lost 4 bases, with 11 bases between them. Points from the study as a whole: Clones expanded before ART dominated the repertoire at all time points.

The receptor was isolated from a man between 25 and 39 years old with HIV. The input for sequencing was unsorted PBMCs, taken 0.4 years after starting antiretroviral therapy. The chain uses TRBV5-6 and TRBJ1-3; D is possibly TRBD1 (5 bases). In DNA form, the CDR3 reads TGTGCCAGCAGCTTGGGACCTCGACAGGGAAACACCATATATTTT. It is translated as CASSLGPRQGNTIYF.